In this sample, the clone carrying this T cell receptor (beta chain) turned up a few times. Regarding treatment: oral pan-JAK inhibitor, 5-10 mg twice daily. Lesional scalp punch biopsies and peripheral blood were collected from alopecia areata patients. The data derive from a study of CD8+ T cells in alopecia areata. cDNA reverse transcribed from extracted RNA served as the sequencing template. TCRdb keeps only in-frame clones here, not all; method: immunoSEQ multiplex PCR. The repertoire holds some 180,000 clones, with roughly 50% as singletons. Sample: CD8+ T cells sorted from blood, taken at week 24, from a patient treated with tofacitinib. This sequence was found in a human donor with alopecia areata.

CDR3 in amino acids: CSADGGETDNEQFF. CDR3 bases: TGCAGCGCCGATGGGGGGGAGACGGACAATGAGCAGTTCTTC. The chain joins TRBV29-1 to TRBJ2-1; 7 bases are a match to TRBD2. Germline assignment: CDR1 SQVTM and CDR2 ANQGSEA. The V segment lost 7 bases and the J segment 5 bases; nucleotides outside the gene matches: 11. The CDR3 is made up of 14 amino acids.